Below are 9 T cell receptor beta chains sequenced from a single sample in a study of T cell responses to AZD1222 COVID-19 vaccine. Method: immunoSEQ multiplex PCR; TCRdb's copy keeps in-frame clones and lacks some. The table lists 85,000 to 110,000 clones, over 70% of them singletons. The material was peripheral blood, obtained on day 0 of AZD1222 vaccination. These receptors all stem from an adult in good health.

In the case of this clone: The sample contains more than one DNA sequence encoding this CDR3. The chain carries TRBV2 and TRBJ2-7; 9 positions agree with TRBD1. With 6 bases clipped from V and 2 bases from J, the junction kept 2 bases outside the gene matches. The CDR3 has 13 amino acids. Per germline, CDR1 SNHLY and CDR2 FYNNEI. This CDR3 is CASSWTGAYEQYF. The CDR3 nucleotides are TGTGCCAGCAGCTGGACAGGGGCCTACGAGCAGTACTTC.

J is TRBJ2-4 and V is TRBV3-1 (or the pseudogene TRBV3-2), with D perhaps TRBD2 (6 bases). V was shortened by 2 bases and J by 4 bases, with 12 bases between the two germline ends. Germline CDR1 and CDR2: LGHDT and YNNKEL (reference sequence). The CDR3 runs to 15 residues. The CDR3 nucleotides are TGTGCCAGCAGCCAACTTAAGGGGACTAAAAACATTCAGTACTTC. As protein: CASSQLKGTKNIQYF.

The rearrangement uses TRBV18 and TRBJ1-1, with D uncertain. V lost 0 bases and J 6 bases, leaving 11 bases between the germline ends. CDR1 is KGHSH and CDR2 is LQKENI in the germline V gene. This CDR3 has 14 residues. The CDR3 spells CASSPPSASAEAFF. CDR3 coding DNA: TGTGCCAGCTCACCACCGTCTGCGAGCGCTGAAGCTTTCTTT.

This clone has a handful of counts. The rearrangement links TRBV18 to TRBJ2-7; D may be TRBD1 (5 bases). CDR1 and CDR2 from the germline V gene are KGHSH and LQKENI. CDR3 length equals 15 residues. Trimming cost V 0 bases and J 2 bases, with 11 bases left between them. The CDR3 sequence is CASSPPWQGTYEQYF. In nucleotides, the CDR3 is TGTGCCAGCTCACCACCGTGGCAGGGAACCTACGAGCAGTACTTC. Full variable domain (rest looked up from reference TRBV18 and TRBJ2-7): NAGVMQNPRHLVRRRGQEARLRCSPMKGHSHVYWYRQLPEEGLKFMVYLQKENIIDESGMPKERFSAEFPKEGPSILRIQQVVRGDSAAYFCASSPPWQGTYEQYFGPGTRLTVT.

This clone was detected once. V and J are TRBV5-5 and TRBJ2-7; TRBD1 might be the D (6 bases). Looked up from germline, CDR1 is SGHKS and CDR2 is YYEKEE (reference sequence). The V end was cut by 1 base, the J end by 5 bases, with 7 bases between. The CDR3 is made up of 12 amino acids. The CDR3 DNA reads as TGTGCCAGCAGCTTGCAGGGGAACGAGCAGTACTTC. Protein sequence: CASSLQGNEQYF.

This clone was detected a few times. The chain links TRBV7-8 to TRBJ2-7; 8 nucleotides align to TRBD1. V lost 4 bases, J lost 3 bases, and 11 bases stayed unmatched. Germline V gene lookup returns CDR1 SGHVS and CDR2 FQNEAQ. This CDR3 region has 16 residues. CDR3 amino acids: CASSYEDRAGYYEQYF. CDR3 DNA: TGTGCCAGCAGCTACGAGGACAGGGCGGGTTACTACGAGCAGTACTTC.

The chain has TRBV4-2 and TRBJ2-7; 7 positions agree with TRBD1. Germline-derived CDR1 and CDR2 are LGHNA and YNFKEQ. This CDR3 region has 14 residues. V gave up 1 base and J gave up 4 bases; unmatched junction bases: 4. Here the CDR3 reads CASSQGQGTYEQYF. DNA for the CDR3: TGTGCCAGCAGCCAAGGACAGGGCACTTACGAGCAGTACTTC.

V and J are TRBV5-1 and TRBJ2-7, with 15 nucleotides matching TRBD2. The CDR3 has 14 residues. Germline V CDR1 and CDR2: SGHRS, YFSETQ. The ends lost 4 bases at V and 6 bases at J; junction bases unmatched: 2. The CDR3 nucleotides are TGCGCCAGCAGCCCGGGACTAGCGGGAGGCGAGCAGTACTTC. This codes for CASSPGLAGGEQYF.

The CDR3 DNA follows: TGTGCCAGCAGTGCAGAAGTGAACTCACCCCTCCACTTT. Its translation is CASSAEVNSPLHF. J is TRBJ1-6 and V is TRBV25-1; D remains unclear. Trimming stripped 4 bases from V and 10 bases from J, with 11 bases between. Looked up from germline, CDR1 is MGHDK and CDR2 is SYGVNS. This CDR3 is built from 13 residues.